This T cell receptor beta chain is from a study of regulatory T cells in long-lasting Graves disease. The CDR3 covers 13 residues. The ends were cut back, 0 bases at V and 7 bases at J, with 9 bases in the middle. Looked up from germline, CDR1 is MNHEY and CDR2 is SVGAGI. As for time point: persistent/refractory GD, antithyroid drugs over 5 years with positive TRAb. From RNA extracted from PBMCs, the TCR library was made. For TCR beta, libraries came from iRepertoire HTBI primers and Arm-PCR of CDR3 regions. TCRdb passed the multiplex PCR reads through MiXCR, listing each CDR3 protein once. The sample carries a few hundred thousand distinct CDR3 sequences, roughly 24% recorded once. In its sample, this clonotype was seen many times. The antigen is unknown. Study-wide results and limits: Exclusively peripheral blood, rather than thyroid tissue, was studied.

Sequenced here: peripheral blood mononuclear cells (PBMCs), sampled when the disease was refractory, from a patient treated with antithyroid drugs. The clonotype originates from a woman between 35 and 50 years old with Graves disease. V is TRBV6-5 and J is TRBJ1-1; D is possibly TRBD1 (6 bases). The CDR3 region is CASSYSEGDEAFF. CDR3 in DNA: TGTGCCAGCAGTTACTCAGAGGGGGATGAAGCTTTCTTT.